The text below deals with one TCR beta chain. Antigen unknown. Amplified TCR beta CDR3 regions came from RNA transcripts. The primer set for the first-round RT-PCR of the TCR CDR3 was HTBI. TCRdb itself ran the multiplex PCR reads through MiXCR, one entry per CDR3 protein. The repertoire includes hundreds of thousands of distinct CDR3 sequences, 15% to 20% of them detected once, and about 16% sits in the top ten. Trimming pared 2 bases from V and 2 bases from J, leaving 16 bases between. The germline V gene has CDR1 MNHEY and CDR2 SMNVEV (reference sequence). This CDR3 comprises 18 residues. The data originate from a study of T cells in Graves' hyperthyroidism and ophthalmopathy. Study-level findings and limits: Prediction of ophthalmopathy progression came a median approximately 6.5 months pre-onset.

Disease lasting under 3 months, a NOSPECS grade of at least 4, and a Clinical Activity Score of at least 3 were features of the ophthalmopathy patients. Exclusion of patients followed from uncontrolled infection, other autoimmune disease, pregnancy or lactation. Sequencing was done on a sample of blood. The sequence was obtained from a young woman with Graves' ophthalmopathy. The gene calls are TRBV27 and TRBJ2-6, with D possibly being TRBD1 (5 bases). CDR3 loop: CASSLRKGNLAGANVLTF. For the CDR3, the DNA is TGTGCCAGCAGTTTAAGAAAGGGGAATCTGGCTGGGGCCAACGTCCTGACTTTC. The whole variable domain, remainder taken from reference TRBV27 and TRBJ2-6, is EAQVTQNPRYLITVTGKKLTVTCSQNMNHEYMSWYRQDPGLGLRQIYYSMNVEVTDKGDVPEGYKVSRKEKRNFPLILESPSPNQTSLYFCASSLRKGNLAGANVLTFGAGSRLTVL.